Below, 27 T cell receptor beta chains from the same sample are listed, as sequenced in a study of PD-1 blockade in classical Hodgkin lymphoma. The patients all showed relapse after autologous stem cell transplantation, while their brentuximab vedotin exposure varied. Assay: immunoSEQ multiplex PCR; the TCRdb copy retains only in-frame clones and omits some. This sample has around 96,000 clones, with approximately 80% found just once. Sample: peripheral blood mononuclear cells (PBMCs), taken at baseline. The receptors come from a human donor with classical Hodgkin lymphoma.

J is TRBJ2-7 and V is TRBV5-1; D is unclear. Germline assignment: CDR1 SGHRS and CDR2 YFSETQ. The V and J ends lost 4 bases and 3 bases respectively, with 20 bases between them. The CDR3 is 16 amino acids. CDR3 residues: CASSETTNPTGYEQYF. CDR3 nucleotide sequence: TGCGCCAGCAGCGAGACAACTAACCCGACTGGCTACGAGCAGTACTTC.

The rearrangement links TRBV2 to TRBJ2-7; TRBD2 matches at 10 bases. Germline trimming cut 8 bases from V and 2 bases from J; bases unmatched to any gene: 6. Looked up from germline, CDR1 is SNHLY and CDR2 is FYNNEI. This CDR3 has 14 amino acids. This chain's CDR3 is CASWTSGDPYEQYF. CDR3 DNA sequence: TGTGCCAGCTGGACTAGCGGCGACCCCTACGAGCAGTACTTC.

V gene TRBV6-5 combines with J gene TRBJ2-5; tentative D call: TRBD1 (6 bases). Germline V gives CDR1 MNHEY, CDR2 SVGAGI. V lost 2 bases and J 9 bases, leaving 16 bases between the germline ends. The CDR3 is 14 residues long. The CDR3 DNA is TGTGCCAGCAGTTACACCGGACAGACCGGCGCCCAGTACTTC. Protein: CASSYTGQTGAQYF.

V is TRBV9 and J is TRBJ2-3, with a possible D match to TRBD2 (6 bases). Looked up from germline, CDR1 is SGDLS and CDR2 is YYNGEE. This CDR3 is 15 amino acids long. Between the trimmed V and J ends, which lost 2 bases and 0 bases, there was a span of 10 bases. Written as DNA, the CDR3 is TGTGCCAGCAGCGTTCGGCGGGACAGCACAGATACGCAGTATTTT. This gives the protein CASSVRRDSTDTQYF.

The V gene is TRBV7-8, the J gene TRBJ1-2; no clear D. The length of the CDR3 is 14 residues. Germline assignment: CDR1 SGHVS and CDR2 FQNEAQ. The V gene lost 1 base and the J gene lost 7 bases, with 13 bases spanning the gap. This CDR3 reads CASSLDGLRSGYTF. The CDR3 DNA reads as TGTGCCAGCAGCTTAGACGGGCTTCGGAGTGGCTACACCTTC.

At least ten counts were recorded for this clone. The chain is built from TRBV11-2 and TRBJ1-1; possibly TRBD1 for D (6 bases). V lost 2 bases, J lost 0 bases, and 16 bases lay in between. This CDR3 is built from 17 residues. The V gene's germline CDR1 is SGHAT and CDR2 FQNNGV. The DNA for the CDR3 is TGTGCCAGCAGCTTATTCCCGACTCCAGGGGTGAACACTGAAGCTTTCTTT. Residues: CASSLFPTPGVNTEAFF.

This chain joins TRBV5-1 and TRBJ2-3, with no clear D. Germline assignment: CDR1 SGHRS and CDR2 YFSETQ. V was trimmed by 1 base and J by 3 bases, leaving 0 bases between them. This CDR3 contains 11 residues. The CDR3 DNA is TGCGCCAGCAGCTTGACAGATACGCAGTATTTT. Its protein product is CASSLTDTQYF.

The CDR3 DNA follows: TGCGCCAGCAGCTTGGCCTTGCGGATCAGCTCTGGGGCCAACGTCCTGACTTTC. Translated, it gives CASSLALRISSGANVLTF. The V gene is TRBV5-1, the J gene TRBJ2-6; the D is unclear. V lost 0 bases, J lost 0 bases, and 13 bases lay in between. Germline CDR1 reads SGHRS; CDR2 reads YFSETQ. The CDR3 spans 18 residues. Filled out from reference TRBV5-1 and TRBJ2-6, the complete variable domain reads KAGVTQTPRYLIKTRGQQVTLSCSPISGHRSVSWYQQTPGQGLQFLFEYFSETQRNKGNFPGRFSGRQFSNSRSEMNVSTLELGDSALYLCASSLALRISSGANVLTFGAGSRLTVL.

This sequence joins TRBV2 and TRBJ2-5; D is unclear. The last part of the DNA fits TRBJ2-7 better; the J call may be wrong. The germline V gene encodes CDR1 SNHLY and CDR2 FYNNEI. The CDR3 consists of 11 residues. The CDR3 bases are TGTGCCAGCAGTTGGCACTACGAGCAGTACTTC. This encodes CASSWHYEQYF.

The chain joins TRBV7-9 to TRBJ1-2; 7 bases match TRBD1. With 5 bases clipped from V and 8 bases from J, the junction kept 11 bases outside the gene matches. The CDR3 sequence is 14 residues long. The V gene's germline CDR1 is SEHNR and CDR2 FQNEAQ (reference sequence). The CDR3 nucleotides are TGTGCCAGCAGCCTAATAGGACAGGATTGGGGCTACACCTTC. The encoded protein is CASSLIGQDWGYTF.

This clone turned up a few times. V and J are TRBV6-1 and TRBJ2-7; TRBD2 agrees at 7 bases. J lost 2 bases, V lost 0 bases, and 7 bases had no gene match. Germline V CDR1 and CDR2: MNHNS, SASEGT. There are 16 residues in the CDR3. The CDR3 nucleotides are TGTGCCAGCAGTGAAGCGCGTAGCGGGTACGCCTACGAGCAGTACTTC. Translation gives CASSEARSGYAYEQYF.

The chain has TRBV6-4 and TRBJ2-5; D not certain. CDR1 is MRHNA and CDR2 is SNTAGT in the germline V gene. The CDR3 covers 14 residues. Trimming stripped 6 bases from V and 5 bases from J, with 16 bases between. The CDR3 DNA reads as TGTGCCAGCAGGACCCAGCCGAGGATTGAGACCCAGTACTTC. It specifies CASRTQPRIETQYF.

J is TRBJ2-3 and V is TRBV4-2; a weak D match, TRBD2 (5 bases). The ends were cut back, 1 base at V and 0 bases at J, with 11 bases in the middle. This CDR3 contains 16 residues. The germline CDR1 and CDR2 sequences are LGHNA and YNFKEQ. The CDR3 sequence: CASSQVGGPSTDTQYF. The CDR3 DNA follows: TGTGCCAGCAGCCAAGTGGGCGGGCCGAGCACAGATACGCAGTATTTT.

This clone was observed once. The rearrangement uses TRBV9 and TRBJ2-7; 9 nucleotides align to TRBD2. CDR3 length: 15 amino acids. The V gene's germline CDR1 is SGDLS and CDR2 YYNGEE. With 3 bases clipped from V and 2 bases from J, the junction kept 6 bases outside the gene matches. CDR3 DNA sequence: TGTGCCAGCAGCGCTTCTAGCGGGACGACCTACGAGCAGTACTTC. Amino acid sequence: CASSASSGTTYEQYF. Full variable domain (outside the CDR3, taken from reference TRBV9 and TRBJ2-7): DSGVTQTPKHLITATGQRVTLRCSPRSGDLSVYWYQQSLDQGLQFLIQYYNGEERAKGNILERFSAQQFPDLHSELNLSSLELGDSALYFCASSASSGTTYEQYFGPGTRLTVT.

The chain recombines TRBV5-1 with TRBJ2-3; D gene uncertain. Germline V gene sequence: CDR1 SGHRS, CDR2 YFSETQ. The germline V and J ends were trimmed by 4 bases and 6 bases, with 18 bases remaining between them. The CDR3 is made up of 15 amino acids. CDR3 sequence reads: CASSPPETYTDTQYF. In nucleotides, the CDR3 is TGCGCCAGCAGCCCTCCCGAGACATACACGGATACGCAGTATTTT.

The gene calls are TRBV6-5 and TRBJ2-5, with 10 nucleotides matching TRBD1. CDR3 length equals 14 residues. Per the germline V gene, CDR1 is MNHEY and CDR2 is SVGAGI. V lost 5 bases to trimming and J lost 5 bases; unmatched junction nucleotides: 5. As DNA, the CDR3 is TGTGCCAGCAGTCGAGGGACAGGGGTGGAGACCCAGTACTTC. Translating it yields CASSRGTGVETQYF.

The chain links TRBV9 to TRBJ2-1; D gene ambiguous. The CDR3 runs 13 residues. Germline lookup yields CDR1 SGDLS and CDR2 YYNGEE. The V and J ends lost 4 bases and 13 bases respectively, with 18 bases between them. CDR3 nucleotides: TGTGCCAGCAGCACCGGTCCCCCCACCTTCCAGTTCTTC. It specifies CASSTGPPTFQFF.

The J gene is TRBJ2-3, the V gene TRBV11-1; unclear D gene. From germline, CDR1 is SGHAT and CDR2 FQDESV (reference sequence). The CDR3 has 15 amino acids. Trimming removed 2 bases at V and 2 bases at J, with 11 bases between. The CDR3 bases are TGTGCCAGCAGCTTATCCCGGGCCTACACAGATACGCAGTATTTT. This gives the protein CASSLSRAYTDTQYF.

This clone was observed a handful of times. J is TRBJ1-1 and V is TRBV15; D gene unclear. V was cut by 1 base and J by 0 bases, with 3 bases left in between. The CDR3 has 13 amino acids. Germline V gene data show CDR1 as LNHNV and CDR2 as YYDKDF (reference sequence). The CDR3 DNA reads TGTGCCACCAGCAGAGGGATGAACACTGAAGCTTTCTTT. This gives the protein CATSRGMNTEAFF.

The chain uses TRBV5-1 and TRBJ1-1; TRBD1 matches 11 bases. J was trimmed by 4 bases and V by 4 bases; bases with no gene match: 3. This CDR3 is 14 amino acids long. The germline V gene has CDR1 SGHRS and CDR2 YFSETQ. CDR3 in amino acids: CASSQGQGGTEAFF. DNA for the CDR3: TGCGCCAGCAGCCAGGGACAGGGGGGCACTGAAGCTTTCTTT.

The chain recombines TRBV30 with TRBJ2-2; 7 nucleotides line up with TRBD1. After removal of 2 bases from V and 7 bases from J, the junction contained 7 bases not matched to a gene. The germline CDR1 and CDR2 sequences are GTSNPN and SVGIG (reference sequence). CDR3 length: 14 amino acids. The CDR3 nucleotides are TGTGCCTGGAGTCCTCTCACAGGGGACGGGGAGCTGTTTTTT. This encodes CAWSPLTGDGELFF.

V and J are TRBV7-2 and TRBJ2-5; TRBD1 matches 8 bases. The V segment lost 5 bases and the J segment 5 bases; nucleotides outside the gene matches: 7. There are 14 residues in the CDR3. Germline V gene data show CDR1 as SGHTA and CDR2 as FQGNSA. The CDR3 nucleotides read TGTGCCAGCAGCCAACAGGGGGTCGGCGAGACCCAGTACTTC. Its protein is CASSQQGVGETQYF.

The chain is built from TRBV11-2 and TRBJ1-1; TRBD1 might be the D (5 bases). This CDR3 comprises 13 residues. Trimming took off 0 bases at V and 8 bases at J, with 10 bases between the two ends. The germline CDR1 and CDR2 sequences are SGHAT and FQNNGV. The CDR3 sequence is CASSLDPGPEAFF. As DNA, the CDR3 is TGTGCCAGCAGCTTAGATCCAGGGCCCGAAGCTTTCTTT.

The V call is TRBV19, the J call TRBJ2-1; D is unresolved. Trimming stripped 8 bases from V and 4 bases from J, with 6 bases between. Per the germline V gene, CDR1 is LNHDA and CDR2 is SQIVND (reference sequence). The CDR3 runs to 11 residues. This CDR3 reads CASSTYNEQFF. The CDR3 region has the DNA TGTGCCAGTTCGACTTACAATGAGCAGTTCTTC. Based on the CDR3 plus reference TRBV19 and TRBJ2-1, the full variable domain is DGGITQSPKYLFRKEGQNVTLSCEQNLNHDAMYWYRQDPGQGLRLIYYSQIVNDFQKGDIAEGYSVSREKKESFPLTVTSAQKNPTAFYLCASSTYNEQFFGPGTRLTVL.

V usage is TRBV6-5 and J usage is TRBJ2-3; maybe TRBD2 (5 bases). The CDR3 sequence is 14 residues long. From germline, CDR1 is MNHEY and CDR2 SVGAGI. Trimming stripped 2 bases from V and 0 bases from J, with 6 bases between. CDR3 in amino acids: CASSYGLSTDTQYF. DNA for the CDR3: TGTGCCAGCAGTTACGGACTTAGCACAGATACGCAGTATTTT.

The chain combines TRBV6-6 with TRBJ1-2; D gene ambiguous. V dropped 2 bases and J dropped 8 bases, with 18 bases sitting between them. Germline CDR1 reads MNHNY; CDR2 reads SVGAGI (reference sequence). The CDR3 totals 15 residues. The CDR3: CASSYPGNERHGYTF. CDR3 sequence (DNA): TGTGCCAGCAGTTACCCGGGGAACGAACGACACGGCTACACCTTC.

The chain is built from TRBV7-2 and TRBJ2-7, with TRBD2 identical over 7 bases. This CDR3 is 16 amino acids long. The trim removed 5 bases at V and 0 bases at J, leaving 10 bases unmatched. Per the germline V gene, CDR1 is SGHTA and CDR2 is FQGNSA. CDR3: CASSPGGTSLSYEQYF. DNA of the CDR3: TGTGCCAGCAGCCCGGGGGGTACTAGCCTCTCCTACGAGCAGTACTTC.